The 21 T cell receptor beta chains presented below share a single source sample, sequenced in a study of blood T cell repertoires in COVID-19. Libraries were prepared by immunoSEQ multiplex PCR; TCRdb keeps only in-frame clonotypes and omits some of them. This table has around 200,000 clones, approximately 87% appearing once. The source material was peripheral blood. The receptors originated from a man between 18 and 29 years old with active or convalescent COVID-19.

J is TRBJ2-5 and V is TRBV6-5, with 7 bases aligning to TRBD2. Unmatched junction bases numbered 1, after V lost 3 bases and J lost 3 bases. Germline assignment: CDR1 MNHEY and CDR2 SVGAGI. The CDR3 is 13 residues long. DNA of the CDR3: TGTGCCAGCAGTTATGGGGGGGAAGAGACCCAGTACTTC. Encoded protein: CASSYGGEETQYF.

This clone showed up just once. This chain joins TRBV10-3 and TRBJ1-5; D call uncertain. This CDR3 contains 15 residues. V dropped 8 bases and J dropped 0 bases, with 14 bases sitting between them. Per germline, CDR1 ENHRY and CDR2 SYGVKD. The DNA of the CDR3 is TGTGCCATCGGACCGGAGGCCCTTAGCAATCAGCCCCAGCATTTT. It codes for CAIGPEALSNQPQHF.

J is TRBJ1-6 and V is TRBV6-5; no reliable D call. This CDR3 region has 14 residues. The germline gives CDR1 MNHEY, CDR2 SVGAGI. Trimming took 0 bases from V and 10 from J, leaving 10 bases between them. This chain's CDR3 is CASSYSPLRSPLHF. The CDR3 nucleotides are TGTGCCAGCAGTTACTCTCCCCTACGATCACCCCTCCACTTT.

This chain uses TRBV6-6 with TRBJ1-4; D remains ambiguous. The CDR3 loop spans 15 amino acids. From germline, CDR1 is MNHNY and CDR2 SVGAGI (reference sequence). Trimming cost V 2 bases and J 0 bases, with 7 bases left between them. In DNA, the CDR3 is TGTGCCAGCAGTTACATGGAGACAACTAATGAAAAACTGTTTTTT. Translating it yields CASSYMETTNEKLFF.

CDR3 in DNA: TGCGGTTACCCAGGGGATATCACAGATACGCAGTATTTT. Translating it yields CGYPGDITDTQYF. V and J are TRBV5-1 and TRBJ2-3, with D possibly matching TRBD1 (6 bases). The germline V gene has CDR1 SGHRS and CDR2 YFSETQ. The CDR3 contains 13 residues.

The chain recombines TRBV27 with TRBJ2-1; possibly TRBD2 for D (6 bases). Germline CDR1 MNHEY, CDR2 SMNVEV (reference sequence). V was pared by 3 bases and J by 0 bases, with 9 bases between. The CDR3 contains 15 residues. CDR3 protein: CASSLTRNSYNEQFF. The DNA of the CDR3 is TGTGCCAGCAGTTTGACTAGGAACTCCTACAATGAGCAGTTCTTC.

The V call is TRBV11-2, the J call TRBJ2-2; TRBD2 might be the D (5 bases). V lost 8 bases and J 3 bases, leaving 19 bases between the germline ends. Germline CDR1 reads SGHAT; CDR2 reads FQNNGV. This CDR3 has 16 amino acids. For the CDR3, the DNA is TGTGCCAGCGCCTATCCTTGGACTGTTTACACCGGGGAGCTGTTTTTT. It is translated as CASAYPWTVYTGELFF.

The rearrangement joins TRBV24-1 to TRBJ2-1; D perhaps matches TRBD2 (5 bases). The length of the CDR3 is 15 residues. Per germline, CDR1 KGHDR and CDR2 SFDVKD. Trimming stripped 3 bases from V and 2 bases from J, with 10 bases between. Here the CDR3 DNA reads TGTGCCACCAGTGATGCGGACTTAACCTACAATGAGCAGTTCTTC. Residues: CATSDADLTYNEQFF.

The V and J genes are TRBV3-1 (or the pseudogene TRBV3-2) and TRBJ2-1, with 7 positions matching TRBD2. The CDR3 runs to 14 residues. CDR1 LGHDT and CDR2 YNNKEL come from the germline V gene (reference sequence). V lost 4 bases to trimming and J lost 5 bases; unmatched junction nucleotides: 5. CDR3 coding DNA: TGTGCCAGCAGCCGGGCTAGCGGAGACAATGAGCAGTTCTTC. Translating it yields CASSRASGDNEQFF.

This clone was observed a handful of times. The V call is TRBV24-1, the J call TRBJ1-6; no reliable D call. The CDR3 totals 14 residues. V gave up 5 bases and J gave up 0 bases, with 4 bases separating them. Germline loops: CDR1 KGHDR, CDR2 SFDVKD. The CDR3 DNA reads as TGTGCCACCAGTGGGAGCTCCTATAATTCACCCCTCCACTTT. Translation: CATSGSSYNSPLHF.

In nucleotides, the CDR3 is TGCAGTGCTAGTTTTTTAGGCGGGAGGAACTACAATGAGCAGTTCTTC. Its protein product is CSASFLGGRNYNEQFF. The chain carries TRBV20-1 and TRBJ2-1; TRBD2 matches 8 bases. Trimming cost V 3 bases and J 3 bases; bases outside gene matches: 10. CDR3 size: 16 residues. From germline, CDR1 is DFQATT and CDR2 SNEGSKA (reference sequence).

The chain uses TRBV19 and TRBJ1-5; D gene unclear. The length of the CDR3 is 15 residues. Germline CDR1 LNHDA, CDR2 SQIVND (reference sequence). The V end lost 5 bases, the J end lost 0 bases, and 11 bases lay between the germline ends. The CDR3 loop is CASSSPNYSNQPQHF. The CDR3 bases are TGTGCCAGTAGTTCTCCTAATTATAGCAATCAGCCCCAGCATTTT.

The genes are TRBV4-1 and TRBJ1-4, with D possibly matching TRBD1 (5 bases). Trimming removed 3 bases at V and 0 bases at J, with 17 bases between. CDR3 length: 18 residues. The germline gives CDR1 MGHRA, CDR2 YSYEKL. CDR3 protein: CASSQALTVDTTNEKLFF. The CDR3 DNA is TGCGCCAGCAGCCAGGCCTTGACAGTGGACACAACTAATGAAAAACTGTTTTTT.

This clone was found once. The rearrangement joins TRBV7-9 to TRBJ1-2; the D is unclear. Trimming removed 3 bases from V and 5 bases from J, with 7 bases in between. Germline loops: CDR1 SEHNR, CDR2 FQNEAQ (reference sequence). This CDR3 comprises 12 residues. The CDR3, as DNA: TGTGCCAGCAGCTTGAACTTTTATGGCTACACCTTC. Its protein is CASSLNFYGYTF. Using reference TRBV7-9 and TRBJ1-2 for the parts outside the CDR3, the full variable domain is DTGVSQNPRHKITKRGQNVTFRCDPISEHNRLYWYRQTLGQGPEFLTYFQNEAQLEKSRLLSDRFSAERPKGSFSTLEIQRTEQGDSAMYLCASSLNFYGYTFGSGTRLTVV.

The chain uses TRBV2 and TRBJ1-2; D is undetermined. Germline V gives CDR1 SNHLY, CDR2 FYNNEI. CDR3 length: 11 amino acids. V dropped 0 bases and J dropped 7 bases, with 3 bases sitting between them. The CDR3 DNA is TGTGCCAGCAGTGAAGCGGCTGGCTACACCTTC. It encodes CASSEAAGYTF.

V is TRBV19 and J is TRBJ1-6, with a weak D call TRBD1 (6 bases). Trimming removed 3 bases from V and 7 bases from J, with 13 bases in between. Germline V gives CDR1 LNHDA, CDR2 SQIVND (reference sequence). CDR3 length: 15 residues. The CDR3 here is CASSIAGQLNSPLHF. CDR3 DNA: TGTGCCAGTAGTATTGCCGGACAGCTGAATTCACCCCTCCACTTT.

The sample holds one count of this clone. This chain links TRBV11-2 with TRBJ2-7; 7 bases agree with TRBD2. V dropped 5 bases and J dropped 12; count of bases not matched to a gene: 13. Per germline, CDR1 SGHAT and CDR2 FQNNGV. This CDR3 comprises 13 residues. This chain's CDR3 is CASSPGLGVSRYF. Here the CDR3 DNA reads TGTGCCAGCAGCCCTGGACTAGGCGTAAGTAGGTACTTC. Variable domain in full (rest from reference TRBV11-2 and TRBJ2-7): EAGVAQSPRYKIIEKRQSVAFWCNPISGHATLYWYQQILGQGPKLLIQFQNNGVVDDSQLPKDRFSAERLKGVDSTLKIQPAKLEDSAVYLCASSPGLGVSRYFGPGTRLTVT.

The genes are TRBV11-3 and TRBJ1-1; D gene unclear. The CDR3 has 13 residues. The germline V gene has CDR1 SGHNT and CDR2 YENEEA. V shed 5 bases and J shed 2 bases, with 9 bases lying between them. This CDR3 reads CASSPVLNTEAFF. The CDR3 DNA reads as TGTGCCAGCAGCCCAGTATTAAACACTGAAGCTTTCTTT.

The gene calls are TRBV18 and TRBJ2-3; 7 nucleotides align to TRBD2. The germline CDR1 and CDR2 sequences are KGHSH and LQKENI. V trimming: 2 bases; J trimming: 8 bases; junction bases outside the gene matches: 4. CDR3 length: 13 residues. As DNA, the CDR3 is TGTGCCAGCTCACCAGGGGGGGACGGTACGCAGTATTTT. It translates to CASSPGGDGTQYF.

The V and J genes are TRBV10-3 and TRBJ1-5; tentative D call: TRBD1 (5 bases). The germline V and J ends were trimmed by 5 bases and 6 bases, with 17 bases remaining between them. Germline assignment: CDR1 ENHRY and CDR2 SYGVKD. This CDR3 spans 15 amino acids. In nucleotides, the CDR3 is TGTGCCATCAGTCCTGGCAGGGCCTCGAGTCAGCCCCAGCATTTT. Its protein product is CAISPGRASSQPQHF.

The V gene is TRBV10-1, the J gene TRBJ2-3; 9 bases are shared with TRBD2. The CDR3 totals 14 residues. The ends lost 5 bases at V and 6 bases at J; junction bases unmatched: 6. CDR1 is WNHNN, CDR2 SYGVQD, per germline (reference sequence). The CDR3 nucleotides are TGCGCCAGCAGTACGGGGACTAGCTGGGATACGCAGTATTTT. It translates to CASSTGTSWDTQYF.